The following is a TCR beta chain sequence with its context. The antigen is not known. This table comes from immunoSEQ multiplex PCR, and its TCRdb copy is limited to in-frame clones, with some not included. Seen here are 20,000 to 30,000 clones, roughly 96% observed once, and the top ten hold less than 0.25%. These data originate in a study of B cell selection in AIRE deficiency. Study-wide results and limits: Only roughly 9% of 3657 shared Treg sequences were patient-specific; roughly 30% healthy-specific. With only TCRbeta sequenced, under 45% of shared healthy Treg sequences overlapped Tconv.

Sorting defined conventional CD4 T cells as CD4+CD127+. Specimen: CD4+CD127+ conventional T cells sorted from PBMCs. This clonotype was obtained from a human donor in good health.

The CDR3 region is CASSLEGATEAFF. CDR3 nucleotide sequence: TGTGCCAGCAGCTTAGAAGGGGCCACTGAAGCTTTCTTT. This rearrangement joins TRBV7-9 to TRBJ1-1; weak D call: TRBD1 (5 bases). The CDR3 is 13 amino acids. V lost 1 base and J 4 bases, leaving 7 bases between the germline ends. Germline CDR1 reads SEHNR; CDR2 reads FQNEAQ (reference sequence). Supplemented by reference TRBV7-9 and TRBJ1-1, the full variable domain reads DTGVSQNPRHKITKRGQNVTFRCDPISEHNRLYWYRQTLGQGPEFLTYFQNEAQLEKSRLLSDRFSAERPKGSFSTLEIQRTEQGDSAMYLCASSLEGATEAFFGQGTRLTVV.